This TCR beta chain was profiled in a study of blood T cell repertoires in COVID-19. As for the study in general: Acute and convalescent COVID-19 samples came from the United States, Italy and Spain. Nucleic acid was either cDNA or gDNA, and it came from T cells, B-cell-depleted T cells, or PBMCs.

Under the authors' procedure: Counts of nucleated cells, estimated from reference gene primer amplification, were obtained. Repertoires were generated with immunoSEQ multiplex PCR, while TCRdb's copy carries only in-frame clones and drops some. V and J calls and clone size are as listed in that table; D and trimming were resolved from the DNA. The sample contains around 68,000 clones, around 85% of which appear only once. The CDR3 extends over 15 amino acids. From germline, CDR1 is SGHVS and CDR2 FQNEAQ. Trimming removed 5 bases from V and 4 bases from J, with 15 bases in between. The sequenced sample was peripheral blood. The gene calls are TRBV7-8 and TRBJ2-1; the D is unclear. The sequence was obtained from a woman aged 45-60 years with acute or convalescent COVID-19. CDR3 loop: CASSITELGYNEQFF. CDR3 nucleotides: TGTGCCAGCAGCATTACGGAGCTTGGGTACAATGAGCAGTTCTTC.